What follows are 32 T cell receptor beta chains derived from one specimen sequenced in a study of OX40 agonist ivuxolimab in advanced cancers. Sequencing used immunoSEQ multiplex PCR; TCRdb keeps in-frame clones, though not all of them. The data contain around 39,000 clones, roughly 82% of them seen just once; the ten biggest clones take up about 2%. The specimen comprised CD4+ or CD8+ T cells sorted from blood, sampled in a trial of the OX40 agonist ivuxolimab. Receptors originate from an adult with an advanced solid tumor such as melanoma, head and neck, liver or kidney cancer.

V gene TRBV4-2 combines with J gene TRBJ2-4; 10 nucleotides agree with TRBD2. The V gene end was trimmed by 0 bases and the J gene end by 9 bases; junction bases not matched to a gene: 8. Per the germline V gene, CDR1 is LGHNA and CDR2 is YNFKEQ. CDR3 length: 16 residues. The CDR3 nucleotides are TGTGCCAGCAGCCAAGATATTAGAGCGGGGGGGAGCATTCAGTACTTC. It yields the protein CASSQDIRAGGSIQYF.

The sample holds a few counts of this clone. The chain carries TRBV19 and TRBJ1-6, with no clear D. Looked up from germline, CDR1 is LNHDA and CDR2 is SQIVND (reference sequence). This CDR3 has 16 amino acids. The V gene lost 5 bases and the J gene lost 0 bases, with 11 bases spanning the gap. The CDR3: CASSSRGLSYNSPLHF. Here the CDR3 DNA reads TGTGCCAGTAGTTCCAGAGGACTCTCCTATAATTCACCCCTCCACTTT.

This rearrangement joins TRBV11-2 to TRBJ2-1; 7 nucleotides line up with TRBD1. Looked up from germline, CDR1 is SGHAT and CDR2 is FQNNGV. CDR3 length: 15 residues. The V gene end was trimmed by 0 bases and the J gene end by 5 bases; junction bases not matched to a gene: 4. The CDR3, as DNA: TGTGCCAGCAGCTTAGATCCTGGGACAGACAATGAGCAGTTCTTC. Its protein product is CASSLDPGTDNEQFF.

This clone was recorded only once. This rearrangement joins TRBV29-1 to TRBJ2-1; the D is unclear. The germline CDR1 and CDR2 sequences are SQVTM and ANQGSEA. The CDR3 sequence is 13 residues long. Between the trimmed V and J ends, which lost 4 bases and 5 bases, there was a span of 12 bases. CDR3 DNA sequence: TGCAGCGTTGTTTCCAGTAAAAACAATGAGCAGTTCTTC. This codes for CSVVSSKNNEQFF.

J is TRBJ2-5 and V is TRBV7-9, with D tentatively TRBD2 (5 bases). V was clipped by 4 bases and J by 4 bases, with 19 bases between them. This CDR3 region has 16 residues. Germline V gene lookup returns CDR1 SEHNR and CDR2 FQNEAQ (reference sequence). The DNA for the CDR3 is TGTGCCAGCAGCTCCCATGGAGCAGGAGGAGGAGAGACCCAGTACTTC. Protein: CASSSHGAGGGETQYF.

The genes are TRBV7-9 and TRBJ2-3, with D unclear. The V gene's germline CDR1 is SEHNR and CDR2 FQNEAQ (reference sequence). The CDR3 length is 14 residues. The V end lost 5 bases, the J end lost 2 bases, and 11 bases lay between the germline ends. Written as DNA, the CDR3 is TGTGCCAGCAGCCGAACCTATACCACAGATACGCAGTATTTT. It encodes CASSRTYTTDTQYF.

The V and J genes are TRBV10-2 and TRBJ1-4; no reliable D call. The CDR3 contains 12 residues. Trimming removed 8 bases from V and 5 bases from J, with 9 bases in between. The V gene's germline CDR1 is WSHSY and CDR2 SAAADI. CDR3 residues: CASRAPNEKLFF. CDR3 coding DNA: TGCGCCAGCCGAGCCCCGAATGAAAAACTGTTTTTT.

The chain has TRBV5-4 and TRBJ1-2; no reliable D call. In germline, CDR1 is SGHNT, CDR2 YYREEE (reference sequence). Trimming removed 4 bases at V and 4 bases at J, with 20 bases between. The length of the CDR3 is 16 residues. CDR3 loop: CASSLLDGTAFYGYTF. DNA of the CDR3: TGTGCCAGCAGCCTCCTCGATGGAACAGCGTTCTATGGCTACACCTTC.

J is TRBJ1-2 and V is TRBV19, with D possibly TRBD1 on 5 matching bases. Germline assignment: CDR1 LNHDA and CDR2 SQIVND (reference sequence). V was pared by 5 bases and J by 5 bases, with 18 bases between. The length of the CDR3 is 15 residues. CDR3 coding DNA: TGTGCCAGTAGTCCCGCGGGGGAGGGACGATATGGCTACACCTTC. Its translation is CASSPAGEGRYGYTF.

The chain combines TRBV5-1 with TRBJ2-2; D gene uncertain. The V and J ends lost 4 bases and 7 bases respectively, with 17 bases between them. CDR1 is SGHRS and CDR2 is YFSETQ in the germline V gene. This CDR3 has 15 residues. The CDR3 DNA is TGCGCCAGCAGCGCCTCGTTAGGAGCGAACGGGGAGCTGTTTTTT. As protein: CASSASLGANGELFF.

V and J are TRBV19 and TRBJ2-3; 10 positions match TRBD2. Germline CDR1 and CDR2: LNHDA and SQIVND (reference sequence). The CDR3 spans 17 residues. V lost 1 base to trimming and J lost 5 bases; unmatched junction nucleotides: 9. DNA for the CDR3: TGTGCCAGTAGTATAGCCCCCATAGCGGGGGGCAGAGATACGCAGTATTTT. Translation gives CASSIAPIAGGRDTQYF.

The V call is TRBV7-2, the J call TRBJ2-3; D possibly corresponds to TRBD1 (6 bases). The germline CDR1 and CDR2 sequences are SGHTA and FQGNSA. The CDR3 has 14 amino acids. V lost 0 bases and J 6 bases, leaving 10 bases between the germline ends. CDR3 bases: TGTGCCAGCAGCTTAGCCCAGGGGCCCGATACGCAGTATTTT. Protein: CASSLAQGPDTQYF.

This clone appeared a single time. CDR3 DNA: TGTGCCAGCAGCTTAGATAATCTGGGAGGAACTGAAGCTTTCTTT. Amino acids: CASSLDNLGGTEAFF. This chain joins TRBV7-9 and TRBJ1-1; D ambiguous. CDR3 length equals 15 residues. Germline loops: CDR1 SEHNR, CDR2 FQNEAQ (reference sequence). Trimming left V 1 base short and J 5 bases short, with 14 bases between.

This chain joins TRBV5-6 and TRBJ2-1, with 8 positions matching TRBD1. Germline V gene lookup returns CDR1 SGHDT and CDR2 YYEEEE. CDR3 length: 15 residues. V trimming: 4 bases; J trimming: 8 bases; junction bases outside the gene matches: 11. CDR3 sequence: CASSPDRGPSDEQFF. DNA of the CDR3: TGTGCCAGCAGCCCCGACAGGGGCCCGTCCGATGAGCAGTTCTTC.

As DNA, the CDR3 is TGTGCCAGCAGCTTAGACCGGGACACCCATGGCTACACCTTC. Translated: CASSLDRDTHGYTF. The chain is built from TRBV7-9 and TRBJ1-2; tentative D call: TRBD1 (6 bases). V dropped 1 base and J dropped 6 bases, with 12 bases sitting between them. This CDR3 contains 14 residues. Germline CDR1 SEHNR, CDR2 FQNEAQ (reference sequence).

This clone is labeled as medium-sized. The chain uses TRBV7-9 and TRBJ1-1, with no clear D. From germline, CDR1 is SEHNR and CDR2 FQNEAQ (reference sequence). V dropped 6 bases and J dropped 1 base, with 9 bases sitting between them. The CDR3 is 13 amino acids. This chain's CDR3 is CASRWVENTEAFF. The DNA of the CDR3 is TGTGCCAGCAGGTGGGTGGAGAACACTGAAGCTTTCTTT.

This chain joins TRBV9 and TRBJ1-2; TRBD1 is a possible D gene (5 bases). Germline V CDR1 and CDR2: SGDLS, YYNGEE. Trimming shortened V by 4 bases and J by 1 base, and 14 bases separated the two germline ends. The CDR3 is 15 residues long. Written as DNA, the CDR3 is TGTGCCAGCAGCCCCCGGGGGTTGGGTAACTATGGCTACACCTTC. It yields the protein CASSPRGLGNYGYTF.

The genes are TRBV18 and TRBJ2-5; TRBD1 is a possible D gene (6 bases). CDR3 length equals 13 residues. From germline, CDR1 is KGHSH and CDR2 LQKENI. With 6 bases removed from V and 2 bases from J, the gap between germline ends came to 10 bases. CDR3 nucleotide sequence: TGTGCCAGCTCGCCGGACAGTCAAGAGACCCAGTACTTC. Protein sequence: CASSPDSQETQYF.

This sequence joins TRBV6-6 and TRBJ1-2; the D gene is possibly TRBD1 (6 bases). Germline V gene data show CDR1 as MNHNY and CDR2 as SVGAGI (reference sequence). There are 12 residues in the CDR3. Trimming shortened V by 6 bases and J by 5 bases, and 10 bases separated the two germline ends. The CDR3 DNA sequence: TGTGCCAGCAGCCCAGGGGATTATGGCTACACCTTC. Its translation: CASSPGDYGYTF.

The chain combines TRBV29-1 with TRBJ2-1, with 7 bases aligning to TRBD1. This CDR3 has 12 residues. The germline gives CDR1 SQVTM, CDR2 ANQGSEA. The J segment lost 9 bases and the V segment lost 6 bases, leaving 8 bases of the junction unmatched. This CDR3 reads CSVATGFGEQFF. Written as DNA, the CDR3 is TGCAGCGTGGCGACAGGGTTTGGTGAGCAGTTCTTC.

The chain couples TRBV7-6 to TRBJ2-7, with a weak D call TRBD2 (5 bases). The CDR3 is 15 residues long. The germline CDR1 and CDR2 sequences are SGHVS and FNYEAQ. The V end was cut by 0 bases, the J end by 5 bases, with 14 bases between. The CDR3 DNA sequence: TGTGCCAGCAGCTTAGCGGTCGGAGGTTGGAACGAGCAGTACTTC. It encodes CASSLAVGGWNEQYF.

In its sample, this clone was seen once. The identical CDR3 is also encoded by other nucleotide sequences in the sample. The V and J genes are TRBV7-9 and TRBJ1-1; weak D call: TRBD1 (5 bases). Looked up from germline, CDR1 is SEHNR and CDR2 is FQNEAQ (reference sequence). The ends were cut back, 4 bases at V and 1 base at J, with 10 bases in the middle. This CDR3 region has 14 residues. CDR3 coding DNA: TGTGCCAGCAGCTCCAGGGTTTCGAACACTGAAGCTTTCTTT. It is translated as CASSSRVSNTEAFF. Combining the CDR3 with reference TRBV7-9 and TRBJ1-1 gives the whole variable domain DTGVSQNPRHKITKRGQNVTFRCDPISEHNRLYWYRQTLGQGPEFLTYFQNEAQLEKSRLLSDRFSAERPKGSFSTLEIQRTEQGDSAMYLCASSSRVSNTEAFFGQGTRLTVV.

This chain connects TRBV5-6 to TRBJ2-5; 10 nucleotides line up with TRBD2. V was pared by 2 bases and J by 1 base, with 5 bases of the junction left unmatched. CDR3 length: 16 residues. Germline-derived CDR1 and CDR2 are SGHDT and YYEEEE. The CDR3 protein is CASSFWTSGSQETQYF. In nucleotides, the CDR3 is TGTGCCAGCAGCTTTTGGACTAGCGGAAGCCAAGAGACCCAGTACTTC.

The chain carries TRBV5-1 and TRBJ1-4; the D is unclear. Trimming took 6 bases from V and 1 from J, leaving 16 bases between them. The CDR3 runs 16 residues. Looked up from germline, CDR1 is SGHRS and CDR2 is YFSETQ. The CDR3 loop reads CASTLNPGRTNEKLFF. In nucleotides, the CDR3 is TGCGCCAGCACCCTAAATCCAGGTCGAACTAATGAAAAACTGTTTTTT.

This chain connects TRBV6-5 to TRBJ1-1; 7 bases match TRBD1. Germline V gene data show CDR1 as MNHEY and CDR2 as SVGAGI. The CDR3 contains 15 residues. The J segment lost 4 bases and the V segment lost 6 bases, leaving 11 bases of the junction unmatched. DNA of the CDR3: TGTGCCAGCAGGCAGACAGGGCTTTTGTTCACTGAAGCTTTCTTT. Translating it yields CASRQTGLLFTEAFF.

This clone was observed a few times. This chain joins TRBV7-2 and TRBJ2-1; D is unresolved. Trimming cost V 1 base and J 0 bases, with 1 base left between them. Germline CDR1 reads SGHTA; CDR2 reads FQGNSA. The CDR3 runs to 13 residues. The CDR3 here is CASSLDSYNEQFF. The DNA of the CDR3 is TGTGCCAGCAGCTTAGACTCCTACAATGAGCAGTTCTTC. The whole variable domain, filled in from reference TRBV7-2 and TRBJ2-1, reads GAGVSQSPSNKVTEKGKDVELRCDPISGHTALYWYRQSLGQGLEFLIYFQGNSAPDKSGLPSDRFSAERTGGSVSTLTIQRTQQEDSAVYLCASSLDSYNEQFFGPGTRLTVL.

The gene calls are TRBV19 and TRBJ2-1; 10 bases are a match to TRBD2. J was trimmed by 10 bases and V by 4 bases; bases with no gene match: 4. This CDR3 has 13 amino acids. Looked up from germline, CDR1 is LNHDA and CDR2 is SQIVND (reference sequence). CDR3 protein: CASSRTSGAEQFF. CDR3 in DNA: TGTGCCAGTAGTAGGACTAGCGGTGCAGAGCAGTTCTTC.

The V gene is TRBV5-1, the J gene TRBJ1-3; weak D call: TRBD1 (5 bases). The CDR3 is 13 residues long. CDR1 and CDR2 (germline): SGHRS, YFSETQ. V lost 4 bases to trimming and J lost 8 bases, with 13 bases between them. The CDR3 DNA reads TGCGCCAGCAGCCCCGAGTGGGGCCACACCATATATTTT. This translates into CASSPEWGHTIYF.

In nucleotides, the CDR3 is TGTGCCAGTAGTGAAGGCGTCGAAACGGGGCAGTTCTTC. Amino acids: CASSEGVETGQFF. V is TRBV19 and J is TRBJ2-1; D is undetermined. This CDR3 has 13 amino acids. V was pared by 5 bases and J by 12 bases, with 17 bases between. Germline V lookup: CDR1 LNHDA, CDR2 SQIVND (reference sequence).

The CDR3 region is CASSLSGGAGYGYTF. CDR3 in DNA: TGTGCCAGCAGCTTATCGGGGGGCGCGGGCTATGGCTACACCTTC. The chain links TRBV7-2 to TRBJ1-2; D perhaps matches TRBD1 (6 bases). Trimming shortened V by 2 bases and J by 4 bases, and 14 bases separated the two germline ends. The germline gives CDR1 SGHTA, CDR2 FQGNSA. The CDR3 consists of 15 residues.

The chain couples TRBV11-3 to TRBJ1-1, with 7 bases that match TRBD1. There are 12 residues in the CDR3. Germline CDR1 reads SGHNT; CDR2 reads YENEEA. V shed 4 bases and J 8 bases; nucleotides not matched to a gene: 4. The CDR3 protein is CASSSRQGEAFF. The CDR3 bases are TGTGCCAGCAGCTCCCGACAGGGAGAAGCTTTCTTT.

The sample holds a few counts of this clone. CDR3: CASSLGRLGTSDPYEQYF. Here the CDR3 DNA reads TGTGCCAGCAGCCTCGGGCGCCTAGGGACTAGCGATCCCTACGAGCAGTACTTC. The chain combines TRBV4-2 with TRBJ2-7; 10 bases match TRBD2. Losses at the gene ends were 4 bases for V and 2 bases for J; bases not matched to a gene: 14. The CDR3 loop spans 18 amino acids. Germline loops: CDR1 LGHNA, CDR2 YNFKEQ.